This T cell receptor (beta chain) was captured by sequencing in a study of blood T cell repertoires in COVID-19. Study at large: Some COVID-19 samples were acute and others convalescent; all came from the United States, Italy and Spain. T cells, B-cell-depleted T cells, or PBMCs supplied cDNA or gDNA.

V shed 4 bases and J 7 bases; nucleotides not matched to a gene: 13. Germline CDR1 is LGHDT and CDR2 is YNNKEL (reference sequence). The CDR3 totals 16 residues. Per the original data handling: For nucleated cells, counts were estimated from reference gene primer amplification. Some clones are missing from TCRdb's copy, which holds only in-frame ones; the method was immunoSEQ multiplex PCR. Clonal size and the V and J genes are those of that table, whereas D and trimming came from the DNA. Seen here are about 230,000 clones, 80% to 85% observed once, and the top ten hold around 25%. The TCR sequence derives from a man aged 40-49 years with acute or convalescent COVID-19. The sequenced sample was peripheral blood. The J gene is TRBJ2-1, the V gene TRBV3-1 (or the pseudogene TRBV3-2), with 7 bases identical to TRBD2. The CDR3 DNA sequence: TGTGCCAGCAGCCTCTTTCGCGGGAGTCTCTGGAATGAGCAGTTCTTC. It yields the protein CASSLFRGSLWNEQFF.